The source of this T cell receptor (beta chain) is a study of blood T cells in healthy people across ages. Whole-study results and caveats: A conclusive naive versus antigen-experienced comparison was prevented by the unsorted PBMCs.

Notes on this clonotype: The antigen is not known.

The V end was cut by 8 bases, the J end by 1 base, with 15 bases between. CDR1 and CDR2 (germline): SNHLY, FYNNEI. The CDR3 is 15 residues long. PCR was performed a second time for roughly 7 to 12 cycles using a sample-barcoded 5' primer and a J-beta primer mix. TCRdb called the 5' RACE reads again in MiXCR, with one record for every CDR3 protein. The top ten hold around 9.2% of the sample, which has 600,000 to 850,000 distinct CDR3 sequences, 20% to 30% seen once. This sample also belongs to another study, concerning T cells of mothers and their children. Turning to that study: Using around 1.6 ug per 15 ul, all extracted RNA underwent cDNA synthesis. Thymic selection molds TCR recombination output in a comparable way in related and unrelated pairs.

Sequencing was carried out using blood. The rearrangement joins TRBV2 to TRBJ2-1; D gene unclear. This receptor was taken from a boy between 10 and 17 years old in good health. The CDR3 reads CASRSAEWSYNEQFF. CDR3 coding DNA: TGTGCCAGCCGGAGCGCGGAATGGTCCTACAATGAGCAGTTCTTC.